The rows below give T cell receptor beta chains drawn from one sample of a study of T cells after yellow fever vaccination. TCRdb recomputed calls from the 5' RACE reads with MiXCR, one row per CDR3 protein. The data contain a few hundred thousand distinct CDR3 sequences, 11% of them seen just once; the ten biggest clones take up about 17%. The sample in question was PBMCs, obtained on the day of the first yellow fever vaccination. Receptors originate from a man aged 18 to 35 who received the YFV17D yellow fever vaccine. CDR3s include the opening cysteine and the closing phenylalanine or tryptophan. D genes are given only for firm matches. Only some rows state a clone size, as once, few, many or a class for expanded clones.

CDR3nt,CDR3aa,len,d_gene,abundance,j_gene,v_gene
TGTGCCAGCAGTGACGATTGGTTTGGCTACACCTTC,CASSDDWFGYTF,12,.,.,TRBJ1-2,TRBV25-1
TGTGCCAGCAGCTTTAGCGGGGCTTACTCCTACAATGAGCAGTTCTTC,CASSFSGAYSYNEQFF,16,TRBD2,.,TRBJ2-1,TRBV7-2
TGCAGTGCTATCGGACAGAGCTACGAGCAGTACTTC,CSAIGQSYEQYF,12,.,.,TRBJ2-7,TRBV20-1
TGTGCCAGCAGCCTGGCGGCTAGCGCAAGCTCCTACGAGCAGTACTTC,CASSLAASASSYEQYF,16,.,few,TRBJ2-7,TRBV5-5
TGCAGTGCTTTCATACCCACCGGGACCGGAGGCGAGACCCAGTACTTC,CSAFIPTGTGGETQYF,16,.,.,TRBJ2-5,TRBV20-1
TGCGCCAGCAGCTTGGTCAGCGGCGATGGGGCCAACGTCCTGACTTTC,CASSLVSGDGANVLTF,16,.,.,TRBJ2-6,TRBV5-1
TGTGCCACCAGCCTACCGGGCCGGGGAAGAGAGACCCAGTACTTC,CATSLPGRGRETQYF,15,.,.,TRBJ2-5,TRBV15
TGTGCCAGCAGTTACTCGAGGAAACAAGAGACCCAGTACTTC,CASSYSRKQETQYF,14,.,many,TRBJ2-5,TRBV6-5
TGCAGTGCTAGTCGCGGGATGCAGTATTTT,CSASRGMQYF,10,.,.,TRBJ2-3,TRBV20-1
TGTGCCAGCAGTTTAAACAGGGGCAATCGAGCTTTCTTT,CASSLNRGNRAFF,13,TRBD1,few,TRBJ1-1,TRBV12-3/TRBV12-4
TGCAGTGCTAGAGATCATGACAGGGTGGGTGGCTACACCTTC,CSARDHDRVGGYTF,14,TRBD1,.,TRBJ1-2,TRBV20-1
TGTGCCAGCAGTGCAGGGGGTGACTTCAATCAGCCCCAGCATTTT,CASSAGGDFNQPQHF,15,TRBD1,.,TRBJ1-5,TRBV25-1
TGTGCCAGCTCACCACTTCGTGGGGACCAAGAGACCCAGTACTTC,CASSPLRGDQETQYF,15,.,few,TRBJ2-5,TRBV18
TGTGCCAGCAGCCATTCCGTAGCTAACTATGGCTACACCTTC,CASSHSVANYGYTF,14,.,.,TRBJ1-2,TRBV3-1
TGTGCCAGCAGTTACGGACAGGGACGCACAGATACGCAGTATTTT,CASSYGQGRTDTQYF,15,TRBD1,.,TRBJ2-3,TRBV6-2/TRBV6-3
TGTGCCAGCAGCTTATCGTGGGGGGCCTCCTACAATGAGCAGTTCTTC,CASSLSWGASYNEQFF,16,.,.,TRBJ2-1,TRBV7-2
TGCAGCGTTGCTGGAACGCTAGCCAAAAACATTCAGTACTTC,CSVAGTLAKNIQYF,14,.,.,TRBJ2-4,TRBV29-1
TGCAGTGCTAGAGATTCGAGCAATCAGCCCCAGCATTTT,CSARDSSNQPQHF,13,.,few,TRBJ1-5,TRBV20-1
TGTGCCAGCAGTTACCATGGGGCTGTTCGTACTGAAGCTTTCTTT,CASSYHGAVRTEAFF,15,.,many,TRBJ1-1,TRBV6-2/TRBV6-3
TGTGCCAGGGACAGGGGGCAAGATACGCAGTATTTT,CARDRGQDTQYF,12,TRBD1,.,TRBJ2-3,TRBV24-1
TGTGCTAGCAGCCTGAGGGCGGGTGGAGATACGCAGTATTTT,CASSLRAGGDTQYF,14,.,few,TRBJ2-3,TRBV7-7
TGTGCCAGCAGTTTACGAGGGGGCTCTGACGGGGAGCTGTTTTTT,CASSLRGGSDGELFF,15,TRBD1,few,TRBJ2-2,TRBV12-3/TRBV12-4
TGTGCCAGCAGCTTGAAGGGCCACAGTGGTCGACTCTCTCCCTACGAGCAGTACTTC,CASSLKGHSGRLSPYEQYF,19,.,.,TRBJ2-7,TRBV13
TGTGCCAGCAGCCCGGGACAGGCGGCCGGGGAGCTGTTTTTT,CASSPGQAAGELFF,14,TRBD1,many,TRBJ2-2,TRBV7-3
TGCGCCAGCAGCTCCGGGACAGTAAATGAAAAACTGTTTTTT,CASSSGTVNEKLFF,14,TRBD1,few,TRBJ1-4,TRBV5-1
TGTGCCAGCAGCCATTACCAAGACAGGGGTGAGCAGTTCTTC,CASSHYQDRGEQFF,14,TRBD1,many,TRBJ2-1,TRBV3-1
TGTGCCAGCAGTTGGACAGTTAGCAATCAGCCCCAGCATTTT,CASSWTVSNQPQHF,14,.,many,TRBJ1-5,TRBV7-2
TGTGCCAGCAGCTTAGCGGGGGGAATTACTGAAGCTTTCTTT,CASSLAGGITEAFF,14,.,.,TRBJ1-1,TRBV7-3
TGTGCTAGTGGTTTGGGGGGAGCCTACAATGAGCAGTTCTTC,CASGLGGAYNEQFF,14,.,few,TRBJ2-1,TRBV12-5
TGCAGTGCTAGGTCAGGAGGGGGCTGGGAGACCCAGTACTTC,CSARSGGGWETQYF,14,.,many,TRBJ2-5,TRBV20-1
TGTGCCAGCAGCTTGGGGGAACTCTGGACAGATACGCAGTATTTT,CASSLGELWTDTQYF,15,.,.,TRBJ2-3,TRBV5-5
TGTGCCAGCAGCAAGTCAGGGGACACGCAGTATTTT,CASSKSGDTQYF,12,.,.,TRBJ2-3,TRBV9
TGTGCCAGCAGCCAGGCAAGGGACAGGTCACGGGAGACCCAGTACTTC,CASSQARDRSRETQYF,16,TRBD1,.,TRBJ2-5,TRBV14
TGTGCCAGCAGTAGTCGAGGACTGGAAGAGACCCAGTACTTC,CASSSRGLEETQYF,14,.,.,TRBJ2-5,TRBV7-8
TGTGCCATCAGTGAGTCCGGCGGAGACTACGAGCAGTACTTC,CAISESGGDYEQYF,14,.,many,TRBJ2-7,TRBV10-3
TGTGCCAGCAGTACTCCTGGGGGGCAAAATGAGCAGTTCTTC,CASSTPGGQNEQFF,14,.,few,TRBJ2-1,TRBV12-3/TRBV12-4
TGTGCCAGCTCATATCGGACGACAACCGTCTCTGGGGCCAACGTCCTGACTTTC,CASSYRTTTVSGANVLTF,18,.,few,TRBJ2-6,TRBV18
TGTGCCAGCAGCTTGGCCGGACTCGCGAGCTCCTACAATGAGCAGTTCTTC,CASSLAGLASSYNEQFF,17,.,few,TRBJ2-1,TRBV5-6
TGTGCCAGCAGCGCACAGGGGTCCCCCTACAATGAGCAGTTCTTC,CASSAQGSPYNEQFF,15,TRBD1,few,TRBJ2-1,TRBV9
TGTGCCAGCAGCTTAGCCCTGCGATCCGGGGAGCTGTTTTTT,CASSLALRSGELFF,14,.,.,TRBJ2-2,TRBV7-2
TGTGCCAGCAGTTACGCGGGGAATCTCCAAGAGACCCAGTACTTC,CASSYAGNLQETQYF,15,.,once,TRBJ2-5,TRBV6-5
TGTGCCAGCAGAGGTAGCTCCTATAATTCACCCCTCCACTTT,CASRGSSYNSPLHF,14,.,many,TRBJ1-6,TRBV12-3/TRBV12-4
TGTGCCAGTAGTATTTTCGTCGGAAACACTGAAGCTTTCTTT,CASSIFVGNTEAFF,14,.,.,TRBJ1-1,TRBV19
TGTGCCAGCAGCTTCAGGGTTCAGAGCACTGAAGCTTTCTTT,CASSFRVQSTEAFF,14,.,few,TRBJ1-1,TRBV11-2
TGTGCCAGCAGTTTTAATAGCGCAGGGCAGGAGACCCAGTACTTC,CASSFNSAGQETQYF,15,.,few,TRBJ2-5,TRBV12-3/TRBV12-4
TGCGCCAGCAGCCGCCGGACAGGAGACCTACTAGCCAAAAACATTCAGTACTTC,CASSRRTGDLLAKNIQYF,18,TRBD1,.,TRBJ2-4,TRBV4-3
TGTGCCACCAGTGATTCGGGAAAGTACCAAGAGACCCAGTACTTC,CATSDSGKYQETQYF,15,.,.,TRBJ2-5,TRBV24-1
TGCGCCAGCAGCATTATGACAGGGAACACAGATACGCAGTATTTT,CASSIMTGNTDTQYF,15,TRBD1,many,TRBJ2-3,TRBV5-1
TGTGCCAGCAATTACGGGGGGGCCCATGAGCAGTTCTTC,CASNYGGAHEQFF,13,TRBD2,.,TRBJ2-1,TRBV6-2/TRBV6-3
TGCAGTGCCCCACCGGTGAGACAGGGGGCGCAAAACAATGAGCAGTTCTTC,CSAPPVRQGAQNNEQFF,17,TRBD1,.,TRBJ2-1,TRBV20-1
TGTGCCAGCAGCCTGAAGGGGTTCGTAGGCAATCAGCCCCAGCATTTT,CASSLKGFVGNQPQHF,16,.,.,TRBJ1-5,TRBV6-1
TGTGCCAAGCCCCACCGTACTAGCGGGGAAACAGATACGCAGTATTTT,CAKPHRTSGETDTQYF,16,TRBD2,many,TRBJ2-3,TRBV27
TGTGCCAGCAGCTTATTAGCCCCCGTGGGCGGGGGTGACAATGAGCAGTTCTTC,CASSLLAPVGGGDNEQFF,18,TRBD2,few,TRBJ2-1,TRBV7-8